A selection of T cell receptor beta chains follows, all from one sample in a study of blood T cell repertoires in COVID-19. Using immunoSEQ multiplex PCR, the repertoire was profiled, and TCRdb retains in-frame clones only, with some absent. The table lists about 250,000 clones, approximately 88% of them singletons, with roughly 6% in the top ten. Sequencing input: peripheral blood. Receptors were obtained from a woman in her twenties or thirties with COVID-19, enrolled during active disease. Each CDR3 is given with its conserved first and last residue. Fields, in order: D gene, V gene, J gene, clone size, CDR3 protein, CDR3 DNA. D genes are given only for firm matches. Rows may omit the clone size; those that give it use once, few, many or a size class.

TRBD2	TRBV7-9	TRBJ2-1	.	CASSSAGDGEQFF	TGTGCCAGCAGCTCAGCGGGAGACGGAGAGCAGTTCTTC
.	TRBV18	TRBJ1-6	once	CASSPRDIGSYNSPLHF	TGTGCCAGCTCACCCCGGGACATAGGCTCCTATAATTCACCCCTCCACTTT
.	TRBV30	TRBJ1-6	.	CAWSHRVKGLLGNSPLHF	TGTGCCTGGAGTCACAGGGTTAAGGGATTACTTGGGAATTCACCCCTCCACTTT
.	TRBV18	TRBJ1-5	.	CASSPRPPDGAGPQHF	TGTGCCAGCTCACCAAGGCCCCCCGACGGTGCAGGGCCCCAGCATTTT
TRBD1	TRBV7-9	TRBJ1-6	.	CASSLLTGWDSPLHF	TGTGCCAGCAGCCTACTGACAGGGTGGGATTCACCCCTCCACTTT
TRBD1	TRBV15	TRBJ1-6	.	CATRERAGQGVNSPLHF	TGTGCCACCAGAGAAAGAGCGGGACAGGGAGTGAATTCACCCCTCCACTTT
.	TRBV27	TRBJ1-2	once	CASSQGTSGYTF	TGTGCCAGCAGCCAGGGAACCTCTGGCTACACCTTC
.	TRBV5-5	TRBJ2-1	few	CASSSTGDTSLEQFF	TGTGCCAGCAGCTCGACGGGGGATACATCCCTAGAGCAGTTCTTC
.	TRBV7-9	TRBJ1-6	.	CASGTGSYNSPLHF	TGTGCCAGCGGAACAGGGTCCTATAATTCACCCCTCCACTTT
TRBD2	TRBV19	TRBJ2-3	.	CASQTSGGRSTDTQYF	TGTGCCAGTCAGACTAGCGGGGGCCGGAGCACAGATACGCAGTATTTT
TRBD2	TRBV10-1	TRBJ2-3	.	CASSDPRTSTGADTQYF	TGCGCCAGCAGTGACCCTAGGACTAGCACGGGGGCCGATACGCAGTATTTT
.	TRBV5-1	TRBJ2-6	.	CASSSTGSGANVLTF	TGCGCCAGCAGCTCCACAGGGTCCGGGGCCAACGTCCTGACTTTC
TRBD1	TRBV4-1	TRBJ1-1	.	CASSIQGDTEAFF	TGCGCCAGCAGCATCCAGGGGGACACTGAAGCTTTCTTT
TRBD2	TRBV6-2/TRBV6-3	TRBJ2-7	.	CASSYSGTTYEQYF	TGTGCCAGCAGTTACTCAGGGACTACCTACGAGCAGTACTTC
TRBD2	TRBV2	TRBJ2-2	.	CASSAVGLAGGPNTGELFF	TGTGCCAGCAGTGCCGTCGGACTAGCGGGAGGGCCGAACACCGGGGAGCTGTTTTTT
.	TRBV12-3/TRBV12-4	TRBJ2-1	once	CASSFATGEQFF	TGTGCCAGCAGTTTCGCTACAGGCGAGCAGTTCTTC
.	TRBV7-2	TRBJ1-2	.	CASSLGGTLSNYGYTF	TGTGCCAGCAGCTTAGGCGGGACGCTCTCTAACTATGGCTACACCTTC
.	TRBV11-3	TRBJ2-7	.	CASSLGARGYEQYF	TGTGCCAGCAGCTTAGGGGCCAGGGGATACGAGCAGTACTTC
TRBD1	TRBV5-8	TRBJ1-5	.	CASSLWGIGTGKRQPQHF	TGTGCCAGCAGCTTGTGGGGCATCGGGACAGGGAAACGTCAGCCCCAGCATTTT
.	TRBV7-6	TRBJ1-1	.	CASSLARGSTEAFF	TGTGCCAGCAGCTTAGCGCGCGGCAGCACTGAAGCTTTCTTT
.	TRBV9	TRBJ2-5	.	CASSVAIKETQYF	TGTGCCAGCAGCGTAGCCATCAAAGAGACCCAGTACTTC
TRBD1	TRBV14	TRBJ1-2	.	CASSPVGTGGVGYTF	TGTGCCAGCAGCCCCGTCGGGACAGGGGGAGTTGGCTACACCTTC
TRBD1	TRBV9	TRBJ2-3	once	CASRGDRATDTQYF	TGTGCCAGCAGGGGGGACAGGGCCACAGATACGCAGTATTTT
.	TRBV5-5	TRBJ2-2	.	CASSLDSNPGELFF	TGTGCCAGCAGCTTAGACAGCAACCCCGGGGAGCTGTTTTTT
.	TRBV18	TRBJ2-5	.	CASSPGHTLQETQYF	TGTGCCAGCTCACCGGGACATACCTTACAAGAGACCCAGTACTTC
TRBD1	TRBV10-3	TRBJ2-7	once	CATGRGQEGFEQYF	TGTGCCACCGGACGTGGACAGGAAGGTTTCGAGCAGTACTTC
TRBD2	TRBV4-3	TRBJ2-7	once	CASSQGASGTYEQYF	TGCGCCAGCAGCCAAGGGGCTAGCGGGACCTACGAGCAGTACTTC
TRBD2	TRBV5-8	TRBJ2-5	.	CASSSQPFSGVRETQYF	TGTGCCAGCAGCTCTCAACCCTTTAGCGGGGTTCGGGAGACCCAGTACTTC
TRBD2	TRBV9	TRBJ2-5	.	CASSAWPGEGTQETQYF	TGTGCCAGCAGCGCATGGCCGGGGGAGGGTACGCAAGAGACCCAGTACTTC
.	TRBV11-2	TRBJ2-5	.	CASSRWSGLGGETQYF	TGTGCCAGCAGCCGATGGTCGGGGCTAGGGGGAGAGACCCAGTACTTC
TRBD1	TRBV18	TRBJ1-4	.	CASSSGTGNEKLFF	TGTGCCAGCTCAAGCGGGACAGGGAATGAAAAACTGTTTTTT
TRBD1	TRBV28	TRBJ1-2	.	CASSLGRGDYGYTF	TGTGCCAGCAGTTTGGGCAGGGGGGACTATGGCTACACCTTC
TRBD1	TRBV11-3	TRBJ1-2	.	CASSVDRMDGYTF	TGTGCCAGCAGCGTGGACAGGATGGATGGCTACACCTTC
.	TRBV4-1	TRBJ2-5	.	CASSQDGRGQETQYF	TGCGCCAGCAGCCAAGATGGGAGGGGGCAAGAGACCCAGTACTTC
.	TRBV28	TRBJ1-5	.	CASSLSGSRGNQPQHF	TGTGCCAGCAGTTTATCCGGTTCCAGGGGCAATCAGCCCCAGCATTTT
.	TRBV7-8	TRBJ1-1	.	CASNKAGGRAEAFF	TGTGCCAGCAATAAGGCGGGGGGGAGGGCTGAAGCTTTCTTT
TRBD2	TRBV7-8	TRBJ2-3	.	CASSLASGEGDTQYF	TGTGCCAGCAGCTTAGCTAGCGGGGAGGGAGATACGCAGTATTTT
.	TRBV3-1/TRBV3-2	TRBJ1-5	.	CARLGGRMPSNQPQHF	TGTGCCAGGCTGGGGGGACGGATGCCGAGCAATCAGCCCCAGCATTTT
.	TRBV2	TRBJ1-2	.	CASKAGVGYGYTF	TGTGCCAGCAAGGCAGGGGTCGGCTATGGCTACACCTTC
.	TRBV2	TRBJ1-5	.	CASSRDKHQPQHF	TGTGCCAGCAGCCGGGACAAACATCAGCCCCAGCATTTT
TRBD2	TRBV5-1	TRBJ2-5	.	CASSFPPGEGETQYF	TGCGCCAGCAGCTTTCCCCCCGGGGAGGGAGAGACCCAGTACTTC